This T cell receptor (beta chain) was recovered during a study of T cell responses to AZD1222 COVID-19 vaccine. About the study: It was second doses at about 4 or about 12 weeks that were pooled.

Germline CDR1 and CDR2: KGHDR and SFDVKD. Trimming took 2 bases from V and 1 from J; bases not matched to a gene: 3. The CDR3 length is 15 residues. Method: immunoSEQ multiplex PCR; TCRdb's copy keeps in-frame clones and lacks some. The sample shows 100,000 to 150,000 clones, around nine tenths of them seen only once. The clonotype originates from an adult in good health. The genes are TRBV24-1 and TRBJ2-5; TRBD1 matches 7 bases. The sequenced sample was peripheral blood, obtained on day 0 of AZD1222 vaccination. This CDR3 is CATSDSRDSQETQYF. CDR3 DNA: TGTGCCACCAGTGATTCCCGGGACAGCCAAGAGACCCAGTACTTC.